The clone carrying this T cell receptor (beta chain) showed up just a few times. The antigen is unknown. These data belong to a study of CD8 T cells in ankylosing spondylitis. Study findings and constraints: Reported data indicate significant enrichment of disease-linked clones within matched ankylosing spondylitis synovial fluid. Those disease-linked clones were CD8+; they were also relatively rare in peripheral blood. Blood from ankylosing spondylitis patients appeared to carry a characteristic eight-variant TCR beta motif. Earlier literature documents some of the motif variants in reactive arthritis synovial fluid and blood.

This CDR3 has 14 residues. The V end was cut by 7 bases, the J end by 5 bases, with 17 bases between. Per the germline V gene, CDR1 is SGHTA and CDR2 is FQGNSA. Quantitative 5'-RACE with molecular barcodes was used to make the TCR beta libraries. TCRdb processed the 5' RACE reads anew with MiXCR; each CDR3 protein has one entry. In the table there are around 770,000 distinct CDR3 sequences, about an eighth of which are singletons. The chain is built from TRBV7-2 and TRBJ2-5, with D possibly matching TRBD2 (6 bases). Sequenced material: blood, either unsorted or a sorted T cell fraction (not recorded which). The source is a male donor with ankylosing spondylitis. CDR3 in amino acids: CASTPRAGTETQYF. Here the CDR3 DNA reads TGTGCCAGCACACCTAGAGCAGGGACTGAGACCCAGTACTTC.